The TCR beta chain described here comes from a study of PD-1 blockade in mismatch repair-deficient tumors. About the study: Patients had approximately 11 mismatch repair-deficient cancer types and were previously treated and progressing. Whole-study findings and limits: Tumor-resident clones, often absent from pretreatment blood, expanded after pembrolizumab and then contracted.

Germline loops: CDR1 SGHKS, CDR2 YYEKEE (reference sequence). V lost 2 bases, J lost 3 bases, and 9 bases lay in between. The CDR3 has 14 amino acids. Remarks on this clone: Its antigen is not known.

PCR or immunohistochemistry showed mismatch repair deficiency in every enrolled patient. A few pembrolizumab responders had their TCRs sequenced. This table comes from immunoSEQ multiplex PCR, and its TCRdb copy is limited to in-frame clones, with some not included. The profile shows 14,000 or so clones, more than 65% of them singletons. The material was PBMCs, obtained less than 15 weeks after starting pembrolizumab. This chain uses TRBV5-5 with TRBJ1-5; maybe TRBD1 (6 bases). This TCR derives from an adult with mismatch repair-deficient cancer. The CDR3 DNA reads TGTGCCAGCAGCTTTACAGGGAACAATCAGCCCCAGCATTTT. This encodes CASSFTGNNQPQHF.